The next 14 T cell receptor beta chains were all read from a single sample in a study of shared clonotypes between healthy human individuals. Naive-designated CD8 cells lacked CD45RO, were positively enriched for CCR7, and omitted terminally differentiated effector memory CD45RA+ cells. Generated by immunoSEQ multiplex PCR, the TCRdb table keeps only in-frame clones and is missing some. The sample consists of roughly 2.1 million clones, about 92% of them appearing once. The source material was naive CD8+ T cells from PBMCs. The receptors derive from a man aged 18 to 30 in good health. Some clones in this sample may be carry-over from other donors' samples.

V and J are TRBV4-1 and TRBJ2-4; 7 bases line up with TRBD2. Germline V gives CDR1 MGHRA, CDR2 YSYEKL. Trimming at V came to 3 bases and at J to 1 base, leaving 0 bases not matched to a gene. The CDR3 is 14 residues long. CDR3 DNA sequence: TGCGCCAGCAGCCAGGGAGGGGCCAAAAACATTCAGTACTTC. Translation gives CASSQGGAKNIQYF.

The chain couples TRBV6-5 to TRBJ2-7, with TRBD1 matching over 8 bases. Germline assignment: CDR1 MNHEY and CDR2 SVGAGI. The ends lost 4 bases at V and 4 bases at J; junction bases unmatched: 9. This CDR3 comprises 15 residues. The CDR3 region has the DNA TGTGCCAGCAGTTTCGGACAGGGTATTAAATACGAGCAGTACTTC. Its protein product is CASSFGQGIKYEQYF.

This chain joins TRBV13 and TRBJ2-7; 11 positions match TRBD2. The V gene end was trimmed by 7 bases and the J gene end by 3 bases; junction bases not matched to a gene: 11. This CDR3 region has 16 residues. Germline V gives CDR1 PRHDT, CDR2 FYEKMQ (reference sequence). The CDR3 reads CASTESSGRARYEQYF. The CDR3 nucleotides are TGTGCCAGCACGGAAAGTAGCGGGAGGGCCCGCTACGAGCAGTACTTC.

The genes are TRBV4-2 and TRBJ2-3; 9 bases are shared with TRBD2. Unmatched junction bases numbered 7, after V lost 0 bases and J lost 6 bases. The CDR3 is 16 residues long. Germline loops: CDR1 LGHNA, CDR2 YNFKEQ. CDR3 nucleotides: TGTGCCAGCAGCCAAGATTGGCGGGAGGGCCGGGATACGCAGTATTTT. It codes for CASSQDWREGRDTQYF.

The chain links TRBV5-1 to TRBJ1-1; D might be TRBD1 (5 bases). V was cut by 5 bases and J by 1 base, with 18 bases left in between. The germline V gene has CDR1 SGHRS and CDR2 YFSETQ. This CDR3 comprises 16 residues. CDR3 residues: CASSSQLVGGNTEAFF. The CDR3 coding sequence is TGCGCCAGCAGTTCCCAACTGGTGGGGGGGAACACTGAAGCTTTCTTT.

The V and J genes are TRBV6-4 and TRBJ2-7; D remains ambiguous. CDR3 size: 11 residues. Germline loops: CDR1 MRHNA, CDR2 SNTAGT. V was clipped by 2 bases and J by 5 bases, with 4 bases between them. The CDR3 reads CASSDGNEQYF. In DNA form, the CDR3 reads TGTGCCAGCAGTGACGGGAACGAGCAGTACTTC.

The chain links TRBV4-1 to TRBJ2-3; 8 nucleotides agree with TRBD2. Losses at the gene ends were 3 bases for V and 4 bases for J; bases not matched to a gene: 12. The CDR3 runs to 17 residues. Per germline, CDR1 MGHRA and CDR2 YSYEKL. In DNA, the CDR3 is TGCGCCAGCAGCCAGACCCGAGGTAGCGGGAACCCAGATACGCAGTATTTT. Protein product: CASSQTRGSGNPDTQYF.

The count of this clone is one. The chain employs TRBV4-1 and TRBJ2-5; maybe TRBD1 (5 bases). Trimming shortened V by 3 bases and J by 1 base, and 15 bases separated the two germline ends. CDR1 MGHRA and CDR2 YSYEKL come from the germline V gene. The CDR3 sequence is 16 residues long. CDR3 sequence: CASSQDGRDAQETQYF. The CDR3 DNA sequence: TGCGCCAGCAGCCAGGATGGCAGGGATGCCCAAGAGACCCAGTACTTC.

The chain joins TRBV9 to TRBJ1-1; a possible D gene is TRBD1 (5 bases). The ends were cut back, 4 bases at V and 4 bases at J, with 17 bases in the middle. Germline-derived CDR1 and CDR2 are SGDLS and YYNGEE. The CDR3 is made up of 15 amino acids. The CDR3 region has the DNA TGTGCCAGCAGCCCAAGGGACCGGGAGAGCACTGAAGCTTTCTTT. As protein: CASSPRDRESTEAFF.

The genes are TRBV21-1 and TRBJ2-3; the D call of TRBD2 is as the table states it, not checked on the DNA. TRBV21-1 is a listed pseudogene. This CDR3 has 14 residues. The CDR3 here is CASTQREATDTQYF. Here the CDR3 DNA reads TGTGCCAGCACCCAGCGGGAAGCCACAGATACGCAGTATTTT.

The chain joins TRBV19 to TRBJ2-7; D is unclear. V was shortened by 0 bases and J by 6 bases, with 9 bases between the two germline ends. Germline loops: CDR1 LNHDA, CDR2 SQIVND (reference sequence). The CDR3 is 13 residues long. CDR3 nucleotides: TGTGCCAGTAGTATAGATCGGTTGGGCGAGCAGTACTTC. Encoded protein: CASSIDRLGEQYF.

The V gene is TRBV28, the J gene TRBJ1-4; TRBD1 matches at 8 bases. V trimming: 6 bases; J trimming: 7 bases; junction bases outside the gene matches: 13. The germline gives CDR1 MDHEN, CDR2 SYDVKM. The CDR3 has 16 residues. The CDR3 DNA is TGTGCCAGCAGCGATCGACAGGGGAGGGGAGGTGAAAAACTGTTTTTT. It is translated as CASSDRQGRGGEKLFF. Complete variable domain (other parts from reference TRBV28 and TRBJ1-4): DVKVTQSSRYLVKRTGEKVFLECVQDMDHENMFWYRQDPGLGLRLIYFSYDVKMKEKGDIPEGYSVSREKKERFSLILESASTNQTSMYLCASSDRQGRGGEKLFFGSGTQLSVL.

The J gene is TRBJ1-2, the V gene TRBV2; 7 nucleotides match TRBD1. Germline CDR1 is SNHLY and CDR2 is FYNNEI. The ends lost 6 bases at V and 8 bases at J; junction bases unmatched: 3. The CDR3 extends over 11 amino acids. CDR3 nucleotides: TGTGCCAGCAGAGTGACAGGGGGCTACACCTTC. This sequence encodes CASRVTGGYTF.

The J gene is TRBJ2-1, the V gene TRBV5-6, with 7 bases fitting TRBD2. This CDR3 has 16 amino acids. Trimming cost V 4 bases and J 4 bases; bases outside gene matches: 11. CDR1 is SGHDT, CDR2 YYEEEE, per germline. This chain's CDR3 is CASSPESSGNYNEQFF. Here the CDR3 DNA reads TGTGCCAGCAGCCCGGAGTCTAGCGGTAATTACAATGAGCAGTTCTTC.